These T cell receptor beta chains were read from a single sample in a study of OX40 agonist ivuxolimab in advanced cancers. The data were produced by immunoSEQ multiplex PCR, yet TCRdb's version contains in-frame clones alone and is incomplete. The table shows 100,000 to 150,000 clones, with roughly nine tenths occurring only once. The sequencing used CD4+ or CD8+ T cells sorted from blood, collected in a trial of the OX40 agonist ivuxolimab. These receptor sequences come from an adult with an advanced solid tumor such as melanoma, head and neck, liver or kidney cancer. Each CDR3 is given with its conserved first and last residue. A D gene is named only where the DNA matches it firmly. Rows give clone size only sometimes, using once, few, many, or a class for an expanded clone.

>.|TRBV9|.|TRBJ1-4|14
TGTGCCAGCAGCGTAAGCCCCTTAAATGAAAAACTGTTTTTT
CASSVSPLNEKLFF
>.|TRBV9|.|TRBJ2-5|16
TGTGCCAGCAGCGTATCCGGTCGCCGTGCCGGGGAGACCCAGTACTTC
CASSVSGRRAGETQYF
>TRBD1|TRBV7-6|.|TRBJ1-2|19
TGTGCCAGCAGCTTCGCCCACGGGGTGAGAGGGGGCTCCAACTATGGCTACACCTTC
CASSFAHGVRGGSNYGYTF
>.|TRBV10-3|.|TRBJ2-3|14
TGTGCCTCCAAGACAGAAATGAACACAGATACGCAGTATTTT
CASKTEMNTDTQYF
>TRBD1|TRBV9|few|TRBJ1-2|15
TGTGCCAGCAGCGTCGGACAGGAGCAGGGCTATGGCTACACCTTC
CASSVGQEQGYGYTF
>.|TRBV9|.|TRBJ2-7|13
TGTGCCAGCAGGGGGGGAGATGACTACGAGCAGTACTTC
CASRGGDDYEQYF
>.|TRBV28|once|TRBJ1-1|12
TGTGCCAGCAGTTACAAGGACACCGAAGCTTTCTTT
CASSYKDTEAFF
>.|TRBV28|.|TRBJ2-3|14
TGTGCCAGCAGTGAAGGGGGAATGACAGATACGCAGTATTTT
CASSEGGMTDTQYF
>TRBD1|TRBV2|.|TRBJ2-3|13
TGTGCCGGAGTACAGGGGCGGGCAGATACGCAGTATTTT
CAGVQGRADTQYF
>TRBD1|TRBV9|.|TRBJ1-5|16
TGTGCCAGCAGCCCCGGGACAGGGGGCGGCAATCAGCCCCAGCATTTT
CASSPGTGGGNQPQHF
>TRBD2|TRBV10-3|.|TRBJ2-1|18
TGTGCCATCAGTGAGCGTAGCGGGAGGGTTAGCTCCTACAATGAGCAGTTCTTC
CAISERSGRVSSYNEQFF
>.|TRBV29-1|.|TRBJ1-2|16
TGCAGCGTTGACACCGGTGGGGGGAATTGGAACTATGGCTACACCTTC
CSVDTGGGNWNYGYTF
>.|TRBV7-3|.|TRBJ1-1|13
TGTGCCAGCAGCTTATTGGGAGGAACTGAAGCTTTCTTT
CASSLLGGTEAFF
>TRBD1|TRBV6-5|.|TRBJ1-5|15
TGTGCCAGCAGTTACTCGAGGCAGGGGGGTCAGCCCCAGCATTTT
CASSYSRQGGQPQHF
>TRBD2|TRBV5-1|.|TRBJ2-5|15
TGCGCCAGCAGCAAAGCGGGAGGGTCTGAGGAGACCCAGTACTTC
CASSKAGGSEETQYF
>.|TRBV7-7|few|TRBJ2-5|13
TGTGCTAGCAGCTTAGCAAGACAAGAGACCCAGTACTTC
CASSLARQETQYF
>.|TRBV27|.|TRBJ1-6|13
TGTGCCAGCAGTTTCGGATTTAATTCACCCCTCCACTTT
CASSFGFNSPLHF
>.|TRBV7-7|.|TRBJ2-5|13
TGTGCTAGCAGCTTGTGGTTGGAAGAGACCCAGTACTTC
CASSLWLEETQYF
>.|TRBV5-1|once|TRBJ2-7|17
TGCGCCAGCAGCTTGGGCCAACAGGGAGGTGCGGGGTACGAGCAGTACTTC
CASSLGQQGGAGYEQYF
>TRBD1|TRBV18|.|TRBJ2-7|16
TGTGCCAGCTCACCGGAGAGGGGGACAGGATCCTACGAGCAGTACTTC
CASSPERGTGSYEQYF
>.|TRBV28|.|TRBJ2-7|17
TGTGCCAGCAGTCGCACCCCGGACAGTCCACTTCTCTACGAGCAGTACTTC
CASSRTPDSPLLYEQYF
>TRBD1|TRBV5-8|.|TRBJ1-4|17
TGTGCCAGCAGCTTTTCGGGTACAGGGGTAACTAATGAAAAACTGTTTTTT
CASSFSGTGVTNEKLFF
>.|TRBV6-6|.|TRBJ2-1|13
TGTGCCAGCAGTTACACGGACTACAATGAGCAGTTCTTC
CASSYTDYNEQFF
>.|TRBV10-3|.|TRBJ2-5|13
TGTGCCATCAGAGAAGGGAAACAAGAGACCCAGTACTTC
CAIREGKQETQYF
>.|TRBV19|.|TRBJ2-1|16
TGTGCCAGTAGTGTATCTTTTGTATCAAGCAACAATGAGCAGTTCTTC
CASSVSFVSSNNEQFF
>.|TRBV7-3|.|TRBJ2-3|15
TGTGCCAGCAGCCTGTCCCCAGCTAGCACAGATACGCAGTATTTT
CASSLSPASTDTQYF
>.|TRBV7-2|.|TRBJ1-5|17
TGTGCCAGCAGCAAAAGGGGGGGAGATTATAGCAATCAGCCCCAGCATTTT
CASSKRGGDYSNQPQHF
>.|TRBV14|.|TRBJ2-4|13
TGTGCCAGCAGCCAAGAAAACGTGAACATTCAGTACTTC
CASSQENVNIQYF
>.|TRBV19|.|TRBJ2-3|15
TGTGCCAGTACTCGGCAGCACGATTTCACAGATACGCAGTATTTT
CASTRQHDFTDTQYF
>.|TRBV28|.|TRBJ1-1|16
TGTGCCAGCAGTTTCAGCACGGACAGTATGAACACTGAAGCTTTCTTT
CASSFSTDSMNTEAFF
>TRBD2|TRBV4-3|.|TRBJ2-1|16
TGCGCCAGCAGCCAAGATTCTAGCGGACACTACAATGAGCAGTTCTTC
CASSQDSSGHYNEQFF
>.|TRBV14|.|TRBJ2-5|16
TGTGCCAGCACCAAGGACGGGACACCGAGTAGGGAGACCCAGTACTTC
CASTKDGTPSRETQYF
>.|TRBV6-6|.|TRBJ1-1|14
TGTGCCAGCAGACGGGGGAATATGAACACTGAAGCTTTCTTT
CASRRGNMNTEAFF
>.|TRBV6-5|once|TRBJ1-1|15
TGTGCCAGCAGTACCACACAGGGTTTGAACACTGAAGCTTTCTTT
CASSTTQGLNTEAFF
>TRBD1|TRBV18|.|TRBJ1-6|15
TGTGCCAGCTCACCACCGGACAGGGACTATTCACCCCTCCACTTT
CASSPPDRDYSPLHF
>.|TRBV6-5|.|TRBJ2-2|13
TGTGCCAGCAGACCGGAGGGTTCGGGGGAGCTGTTTTTT
CASRPEGSGELFF
>.|TRBV18|.|TRBJ1-5|15
TGTGCCAGCTCACCCATCCAGGTTGACAATCAGCCCCAGCATTTT
CASSPIQVDNQPQHF
>.|TRBV20-1|few|TRBJ2-7|11
TGCAGTGCTAGGTCTCGGCTCGAGCAGTACTTC
CSARSRLEQYF
>TRBD1|TRBV6-6|.|TRBJ1-2|15
TGTGCCAGCACGATAACCCCGGGACAGGGTTGGGGCTACACCTTC
CASTITPGQGWGYTF
>.|TRBV19|.|TRBJ2-7|14
TGTGCCAGTAGTGGGGTCGGATTAATCTACGAGCAGTACTTC
CASSGVGLIYEQYF
>.|TRBV19|.|TRBJ2-1|13
TGTGCCAGTAGTCTCGTTTCCTACAATGAGCAGTTCTTC
CASSLVSYNEQFF
>TRBD2|TRBV28|.|TRBJ2-1|18
TGTGCCAGCAGTTTGCTGGGCCTAGCGGGCGTCTCCTACAATGAGCAGTTCTTC
CASSLLGLAGVSYNEQFF
>TRBD2|TRBV4-2|.|TRBJ2-7|15
TGTGCCAGCAGCCCGTGGGGTAGCGGGGTCTACGAGCAGTACTTC
CASSPWGSGVYEQYF
>.|TRBV2|.|TRBJ2-2|15
TGTGCCAGCAGTGATGCAGGGGCCAACGCCGGGGAGCTGTTTTTT
CASSDAGANAGELFF
>.|TRBV28|once|TRBJ2-1|16
TGTGCCAGCAGCCCCTACAGGGTGATTGCCTACAATGAGCAGTTCTTC
CASSPYRVIAYNEQFF
>TRBD1|TRBV4-2|.|TRBJ2-2|16
TGTGCCAGCAGCCAACGGACAGGGGTGAACACCGGGGAGCTGTTTTTT
CASSQRTGVNTGELFF
>.|TRBV5-1|.|TRBJ1-2|14
TGCGCCAGCAGCTTGTTGGGGAGAGGCTATGGCTACACCTTC
CASSLLGRGYGYTF
>.|TRBV2|.|TRBJ1-2|12
TGTGCCAGCTCTGGGTGGGTCTATGGCTACACCTTC
CASSGWVYGYTF
>.|TRBV28|.|TRBJ1-5|12
TGTGCCAGCAGAGGACCAAATCAGCCCCAGCATTTT
CASRGPNQPQHF
>.|TRBV29-1|once|TRBJ2-4|14
TGCAGCGTTAAGCAGGGCCCAGCCAAAAACATTCAGTACTTC
CSVKQGPAKNIQYF
>.|TRBV5-1|.|TRBJ2-3|14
TGCGCCAGCACCGGACAGACTAGCACAGATACGCAGTATTTT
CASTGQTSTDTQYF
>.|TRBV6-6|once|TRBJ1-5|15
TGTGCCAGCAGGACTCAGGGTGTCAGCAATCAGCCCCAGCATTTT
CASRTQGVSNQPQHF
>TRBD2|TRBV28|.|TRBJ2-1|15
TGTGCCAGCAGTTTTGCTAGCGGGAGGGCCCTTGAGCAGTTCTTC
CASSFASGRALEQFF
>.|TRBV10-1|once|TRBJ2-7|13
TGCGCCAGCAGCCGGGACACTTGCTACGAGCAGTACTTC
CASSRDTCYEQYF
>TRBD2|TRBV2|.|TRBJ2-1|14
TGTGCCAGCAACGCACTAGCGGGAGATGGTGAGCAGTTCTTC
CASNALAGDGEQFF
>.|TRBV19|once|TRBJ2-7|14
TGTGCCAGTAGATGGGCCGGGAGCTCCTACGAGCAGTACTTC
CASRWAGSSYEQYF
>.|TRBV5-4|.|TRBJ1-1|15
TGTGCCAGCAGCTTGGGGGGGACCCTAAACACTGAAGCTTTCTTT
CASSLGGTLNTEAFF
>TRBD2|TRBV10-2|.|TRBJ2-1|14
TGCGCCAGCGTGAGCGGGAGGGGTTACAATGAGCAGTTCTTC
CASVSGRGYNEQFF
>.|TRBV6-5|.|TRBJ2-1|11
TGTGCCAGCAGTTACGCGGGATTTCTCTTCTTC
CASSYAGFLFF